This TCR beta chain was sequenced in a study of blood T cell repertoires in COVID-19. The repertoire was sequenced with immunoSEQ multiplex PCR; TCRdb's copy has only in-frame clones and lacks some. The table records approximately 120,000 clones, 55% to 75% of them present only once. Per the germline V gene, CDR1 is SGHDT and CDR2 is YYEEEE. Trimming took 4 bases from V and 3 from J; bases not matched to a gene: 8. This CDR3 contains 16 residues. The specimen sequenced was peripheral blood. The receptor was isolated from a woman in her seventies with acute or convalescent COVID-19. This sequence joins TRBV5-6 and TRBJ2-1; 9 bases map to TRBD2. The CDR3 here is CASSSLSGGHYNEQFF. Written as DNA, the CDR3 is TGTGCCAGCAGCAGCCTTAGCGGGGGCCACTACAATGAGCAGTTCTTC.